The 29 T cell receptor beta chains in this list originate from one sample, sequenced in a study of early T cells in non-severe SARS-CoV-2 infection. Via MiXCR, TCRdb re-called the 5' RACE reads, giving one row per CDR3 protein. The data hold tens of thousands of distinct CDR3 sequences, with roughly 12% observed a single time. Sample: whole blood, taken at baseline. Receptors were obtained from an adult who was a healthcare worker with PCR-confirmed SARS-CoV-2 infection or an uninfected control (not recorded which).

The table lists this clonotype with a few counts. The chain recombines TRBV6-5 with TRBJ2-2; D is unclear. The germline CDR1 and CDR2 sequences are MNHEY and SVGAGI. V shed 2 bases and J shed 1 base, with 5 bases lying between them. This CDR3 is 14 amino acids long. DNA for the CDR3: TGTGCCAGCAGTTACAGGTGGAACACCGGGGAGCTGTTTTTT. This sequence encodes CASSYRWNTGELFF.

V gene TRBV4-1 combines with J gene TRBJ2-4, with no clear D. Between the trimmed V and J ends, which lost 1 base and 9 bases, there was a span of 10 bases. Germline-derived CDR1 and CDR2 are MGHRA and YSYEKL. The CDR3 consists of 13 residues. The DNA of the CDR3 is TGCGCCAGCAGCCAAGCTACGGGTGGCATTCAGTACTTC. Translating it yields CASSQATGGIQYF.

This clonotype was seen at least ten times. In nucleotides, the CDR3 is TGCAGTGCTATCCCGGGATTTAACAATGAGCAGTTCTTC. It yields the protein CSAIPGFNNEQFF. The chain joins TRBV20-1 to TRBJ2-1, with D possibly matching TRBD2 (5 bases). In germline, CDR1 is DFQATT, CDR2 SNEGSKA (reference sequence). This CDR3 is built from 13 residues. Trimming cost V 4 bases and J 5 bases, with 12 bases left between them.

The chain uses TRBV29-1 and TRBJ1-5; a possible D gene is TRBD1 (5 bases). The CDR3 runs 13 residues. Trimming took off 4 bases at V and 6 bases at J, with 13 bases between the two ends. Germline V gives CDR1 SQVTM, CDR2 ANQGSEA. The CDR3 loop reads CSVGGTGGQPQHF. CDR3 DNA sequence: TGCAGCGTTGGGGGTACAGGTGGTCAGCCCCAGCATTTT.

The J gene is TRBJ2-7, the V gene TRBV19; the D is unclear. The CDR3 covers 14 residues. Germline V gene data show CDR1 as LNHDA and CDR2 as SQIVND (reference sequence). V lost 0 bases and J lost 2, with 8 bases in between. Here the CDR3 DNA reads TGTGCCAGTAGTATAGATCTGGGGACCTACGAGCAGTACTTC. Encoded protein: CASSIDLGTYEQYF.

On this clonotype: The junction and the germline gene differ at one end; a read error may be behind it. The chain uses TRBV7-9 and TRBJ2-7, with D perhaps TRBD2 (5 bases). The CDR3 sequence is 16 residues long. Germline V lookup: CDR1 SEHNR, CDR2 FQNEAQ (reference sequence). The CDR3 reads CASSSIGVSLYYEQYF. CDR3 nucleotides: TGTGCGAGCAGCTCTATCGGGGTTTCCCTCTACTACGAGCAGTACTTC.

This clonotype was counted at least ten times. V and J are TRBV7-9 and TRBJ2-3, with D possibly being TRBD1 (5 bases). The ends were cut back, 8 bases at V and 4 bases at J, with 16 bases in the middle. Germline CDR1 SEHNR, CDR2 FQNEAQ (reference sequence). The CDR3 totals 14 residues. The CDR3 protein is CASGTQDRADTQYF. The CDR3 nucleotides are TGTGCCAGCGGCACACAGGATCGGGCAGATACGCAGTATTTT. The full variable domain, its missing parts supplied by reference TRBV7-9 and TRBJ2-3, is DTGVSQNPRHKITKRGQNVTFRCDPISEHNRLYWYRQTLGQGPEFLTYFQNEAQLEKSRLLSDRFSAERPKGSFSTLEIQRTEQGDSAMYLCASGTQDRADTQYFGPGTRLTVL.

This clonotype was recorded a few times. This sequence joins TRBV7-6 and TRBJ1-1; D remains unclear. Germline V CDR1 and CDR2: SGHVS, FNYEAQ. CDR3 length equals 13 residues. Deletions cut 3 bases from V and 4 bases from J, with 9 bases between. CDR3 nucleotide sequence: TGTGCCAGCAGCTTTCGGACCGGCACTGAAGCTTTCTTT. This translates into CASSFRTGTEAFF.

The V gene is TRBV7-7, the J gene TRBJ2-3; D might be TRBD1 (6 bases). The CDR3 covers 13 residues. The V gene lost 5 bases and the J gene lost 8 bases, with 14 bases spanning the gap. The germline V gene has CDR1 SSHAT and CDR2 FNYEAQ (reference sequence). The CDR3 nucleotides read TGTGCCAGCAGCCCCACGACAGGAAGTACGCAGTATTTT. Its translation: CASSPTTGSTQYF.

This clonotype was counted ten times or more. V gene TRBV11-2 combines with J gene TRBJ2-1; no reliable D call. The CDR3 has 14 residues. The V gene lost 1 base and the J gene lost 0 bases, with 4 bases spanning the gap. Per germline, CDR1 SGHAT and CDR2 FQNNGV. CDR3 loop: CASSLGSSYNEQFF. CDR3 bases: TGTGCCAGCAGCTTAGGTAGCTCCTACAATGAGCAGTTCTTC.

This clonotype was seen many times. This chain connects TRBV6-6 to TRBJ1-1, with D perhaps TRBD1 (6 bases). V lost 10 bases and J lost 2, with 14 bases in between. There are 13 residues in the CDR3. Germline V lookup: CDR1 MNHNY, CDR2 SVGAGI (reference sequence). CDR3 DNA: TGTGCCACAGACCGGGGGCCTAACACTGAAGCTTTCTTT. Amino acid sequence: CATDRGPNTEAFF.

The V call is TRBV6-1, the J call TRBJ2-1; D might be TRBD2 (6 bases). The germline V and J ends were trimmed by 7 bases and 9 bases, with 19 bases remaining between them. CDR1 MNHNS and CDR2 SASEGT come from the germline V gene. This CDR3 is built from 14 residues. The DNA of the CDR3 is TGTGCCAGCATGGTCCGCGGGAATAGGGGTGAGCAGTTCTTC. It codes for CASMVRGNRGEQFF.

This clonotype has just a few counts. The chain links TRBV24-1 to TRBJ2-6; D ambiguous. The CDR3 covers 15 residues. Germline assignment: CDR1 KGHDR and CDR2 SFDVKD. The germline V and J ends were trimmed by 3 bases and 4 bases, with 9 bases remaining between them. The CDR3 DNA reads as TGTGCCACCAGTGATAAGGCAGCAGGGGCCAACGTCCTGACTTTC. Protein sequence: CATSDKAAGANVLTF.

This clonotype occurred a few times. V is TRBV7-6 and J is TRBJ2-1; 10 bases match TRBD2. CDR3 length: 17 residues. Germline CDR1 is SGHVS and CDR2 is FNYEAQ. V was pared by 2 bases and J by 7 bases, with 11 bases of the junction left unmatched. The CDR3 spells CASSLRPAGGPGNEQFF. Here the CDR3 DNA reads TGTGCCAGCAGCTTACGGCCAGCGGGGGGGCCGGGTAATGAGCAGTTCTTC.

This clonotype was recorded a few times. This chain joins TRBV5-1 and TRBJ2-3; the D call may be TRBD1 or TRBD2 (6 bases each). Per germline, CDR1 SGHRS and CDR2 YFSETQ. Trimming shortened V by 0 bases and J by 6 bases, and 11 bases separated the two germline ends. CDR3 length: 14 amino acids. The CDR3 reads CASSLGGAEDTQYF. CDR3 sequence (DNA): TGCGCCAGCAGCTTGGGGGGGGCCGAGGATACGCAGTATTTT. The full variable domain, in which reference TRBV5-1 and TRBJ2-3 provide the parts outside the CDR3, is KAGVTQTPRYLIKTRGQQVTLSCSPISGHRSVSWYQQTPGQGLQFLFEYFSETQRNKGNFPGRFSGRQFSNSRSEMNVSTLELGDSALYLCASSLGGAEDTQYFGPGTRLTVL.

This clonotype was counted between two and nine times. This sequence joins TRBV19 and TRBJ1-3, with no clear D. Germline V CDR1 and CDR2: LNHDA, SQIVND (reference sequence). The CDR3 extends over 17 amino acids. Trimming took 9 bases from V and 0 from J, leaving 21 bases between them. The CDR3 region has the DNA TGTGCCAGCAGCCCTCCGGTGGGGAAGAGCTCTGGAAACACCATATATTTT. This encodes CASSPPVGKSSGNTIYF.

This clonotype was counted between two and nine times. V usage is TRBV15 and J usage is TRBJ1-4, with 7 bases matching TRBD1. From germline, CDR1 is LNHNV and CDR2 YYDKDF (reference sequence). V lost 5 bases and J lost 5; bases outside the gene matches: 8. The CDR3 sequence is 15 residues long. The DNA of the CDR3 is TGTGCCACCAGCGAGGGAGACAGGGACAATGAAAAACTGTTTTTT. Translating gives CATSEGDRDNEKLFF. Full variable domain (outside the CDR3, taken from reference TRBV15 and TRBJ1-4): DAMVIQNPRYQVTQFGKPVTLSCSQTLNHNVMYWYQQKSSQAPKLLFHYYDKDFNNEADTPDNFQSRRPNTSFCFLDIRSPGLGDTAMYLCATSEGDRDNEKLFFGSGTQLSVL.

The chain couples TRBV28 to TRBJ1-2, with no clear D. This CDR3 has 14 residues. Looked up from germline, CDR1 is MDHEN and CDR2 is SYDVKM. The ends were cut back, 3 bases at V and 5 bases at J, with 13 bases in the middle. CDR3: CASSFTGGWYGYTF. The CDR3 region has the DNA TGTGCCAGCAGTTTTACCGGCGGGTGGTATGGCTACACCTTC.

The chain links TRBV28 to TRBJ2-4; TRBD1 agrees at 7 bases. V shed 6 bases, J shed 8 bases, and the junction held 7 bases outside the gene matches. CDR1 MDHEN and CDR2 SYDVKM come from the germline V gene. The CDR3 is 13 amino acids. The CDR3 DNA reads TGTGCCAGCAGCACGGGACAGTTGTACATTCAGTACTTC. Amino acid sequence: CASSTGQLYIQYF.

The chain combines TRBV6-1 with TRBJ1-5, with D uncertain. The V end lost 8 bases, the J end lost 1 base, and 21 bases lay between the germline ends. Per germline, CDR1 MNHNS and CDR2 SASEGT. The CDR3 length is 17 residues. CDR3 sequence: CASALYGVGRSNQPQHF. CDR3 coding DNA: TGTGCCAGCGCACTCTACGGTGTAGGAAGGAGCAATCAGCCCCAGCATTTT.

The sample holds many counts of this clonotype. This rearrangement joins TRBV7-9 to TRBJ2-1; 9 positions match TRBD2. Germline CDR1 is SEHNR and CDR2 is FQNEAQ (reference sequence). The CDR3 totals 15 residues. Trimming cost V 2 bases and J 4 bases; bases outside gene matches: 3. CDR3 sequence reads: CASSLLAGAYNEQFF. DNA of the CDR3: TGTGCCAGCAGCTTATTAGCGGGGGCTTACAATGAGCAGTTCTTC.

The V call is TRBV11-2, the J call TRBJ1-1; D gene uncertain. The CDR3 is 19 amino acids. The germline gives CDR1 SGHAT, CDR2 FQNNGV. The V gene lost 2 bases and the J gene lost 0 bases, with 22 bases spanning the gap. The CDR3 protein is CASSLITPLQDRVNTEAFF. In DNA, the CDR3 is TGTGCCAGCAGCTTAATCACGCCTCTTCAGGATCGGGTGAACACTGAAGCTTTCTTT.

In this sample, this clonotype turned up many times. Written as DNA, the CDR3 is TGTGCCAGCAAGGTGACAGGGCCTTCCGGGCAGTACTTC. It specifies CASKVTGPSGQYF. The V call is TRBV2, the J call TRBJ2-7; 7 bases map to TRBD1. This CDR3 region has 13 residues. The germline V gene has CDR1 SNHLY and CDR2 FYNNEI. With V trimmed by 7 bases and J by 9 bases, 12 bases remained unmatched.

The chain uses TRBV6-6 and TRBJ1-2, with 7 positions matching TRBD1. The V segment lost 4 bases and the J segment 3 bases; nucleotides outside the gene matches: 2. The CDR3 is 13 residues long. In germline, CDR1 is MNHNY, CDR2 SVGAGI (reference sequence). CDR3 sequence reads: CASSSTGDYGYTF. CDR3 in DNA: TGTGCCAGCAGTTCCACAGGGGACTATGGCTACACCTTC.

This clonotype was observed a handful of times. This chain's CDR3 is CASSLIGGSPLHF. For the CDR3, the DNA is TGTGCCAGCAGTTTGATCGGGGGTTCACCCCTCCACTTT. The chain couples TRBV27 to TRBJ1-6; D is possibly TRBD1 (5 bases). The germline V and J ends were trimmed by 3 bases and 9 bases, with 9 bases remaining between them. CDR1 and CDR2 (germline): MNHEY, SMNVEV (reference sequence). This CDR3 spans 13 amino acids.

A few counts support this clonotype. This chain uses TRBV27 with TRBJ1-2; no definite D call. The CDR3 spans 13 residues. Trimming cost V 2 bases and J 8 bases, with 12 bases left between them. Germline loops: CDR1 MNHEY, CDR2 SMNVEV (reference sequence). CDR3 nucleotides: TGTGCCAGCAGTTTAGGAGGACCTGACGGCTACACCTTC. Translating gives CASSLGGPDGYTF.

This clonotype has only a few counts. J is TRBJ2-7 and V is TRBV7-9; D remains ambiguous. The CDR3 runs 15 residues. CDR1 SEHNR and CDR2 FQNEAQ come from the germline V gene (reference sequence). The ends were cut back, 4 bases at V and 2 bases at J, with 15 bases in the middle. CDR3 protein: CASSYEGTLPYEQYF. The CDR3 DNA sequence: TGTGCCAGCAGCTACGAAGGAACTCTCCCCTACGAGCAGTACTTC.

This chain joins TRBV11-2 and TRBJ2-1; 9 bases are a match to TRBD1. CDR3 size: 17 residues. V lost 4 bases to trimming and J lost 3 bases; unmatched junction nucleotides: 10. Per germline, CDR1 SGHAT and CDR2 FQNNGV. CDR3 sequence reads: CASSSTIRDRDYNEQFF. The CDR3 DNA sequence: TGTGCCAGCAGCTCGACGATCCGGGACAGGGACTACAATGAGCAGTTCTTC.

This clonotype was found a few times. J is TRBJ2-2 and V is TRBV6-2 or TRBV6-3; D call uncertain. V lost 6 bases and J 3 bases, leaving 14 bases between the germline ends. Germline loops: CDR1 MNHEY, CDR2 SVGEGT. There are 15 residues in the CDR3. DNA of the CDR3: TGTGCCAGCAGCCCTGCTAGGTTATACACCGGGGAGCTGTTTTTT. The encoded protein is CASSPARLYTGELFF.